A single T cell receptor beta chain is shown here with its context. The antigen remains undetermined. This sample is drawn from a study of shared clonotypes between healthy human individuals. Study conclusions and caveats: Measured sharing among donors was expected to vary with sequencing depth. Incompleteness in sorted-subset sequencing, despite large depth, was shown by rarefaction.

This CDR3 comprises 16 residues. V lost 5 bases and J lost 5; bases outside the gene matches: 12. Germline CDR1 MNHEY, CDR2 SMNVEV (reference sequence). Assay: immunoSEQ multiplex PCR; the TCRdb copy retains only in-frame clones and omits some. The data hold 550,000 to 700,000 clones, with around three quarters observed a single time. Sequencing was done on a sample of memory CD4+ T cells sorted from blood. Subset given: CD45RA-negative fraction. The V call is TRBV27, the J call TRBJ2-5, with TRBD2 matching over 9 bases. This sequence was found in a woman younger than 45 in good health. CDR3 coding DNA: TGTGCCAGCAGTCTCCGGGGAGCGGGAGGTCTGGAGACCCAGTACTTC. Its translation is CASSLRGAGGLETQYF.